The entry below gives a single TCR beta chain sequence along with its context. This record belongs to a study of blood T cell repertoires in COVID-19. Sequencing was performed with immunoSEQ multiplex PCR; in TCRdb, only in-frame clones are kept and a portion is missing. The sample contains around 380,000 clones, around 87% of which appear only once. This CDR3 spans 14 amino acids. The V end lost 3 bases, the J end lost 2 bases, and 13 bases lay between the germline ends. From germline, CDR1 is DFQATT and CDR2 SNEGSKA (reference sequence). The sample was PBMCs or T cells enriched from blood (not recorded which). The receptor was isolated from a man under 40 who had recovered from COVID-19. V and J are TRBV20-1 and TRBJ1-1; D is possibly TRBD1 (5 bases). DNA of the CDR3: TGCAGTGCTAGTTTAGGGGCGTCAAACACTGAAGCTTTCTTT. Residues: CSASLGASNTEAFF.